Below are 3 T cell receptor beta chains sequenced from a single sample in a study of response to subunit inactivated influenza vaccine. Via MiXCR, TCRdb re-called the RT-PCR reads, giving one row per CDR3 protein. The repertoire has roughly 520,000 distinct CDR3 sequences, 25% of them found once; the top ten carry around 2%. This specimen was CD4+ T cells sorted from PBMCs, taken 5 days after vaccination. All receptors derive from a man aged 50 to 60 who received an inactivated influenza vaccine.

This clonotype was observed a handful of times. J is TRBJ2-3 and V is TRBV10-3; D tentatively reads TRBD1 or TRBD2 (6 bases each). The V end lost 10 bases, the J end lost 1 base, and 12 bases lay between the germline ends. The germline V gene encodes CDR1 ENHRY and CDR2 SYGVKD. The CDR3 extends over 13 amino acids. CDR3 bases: TGTGCCACGCGGGACACCCGCACAGATACGCAGTATTTT. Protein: CATRDTRTDTQYF.

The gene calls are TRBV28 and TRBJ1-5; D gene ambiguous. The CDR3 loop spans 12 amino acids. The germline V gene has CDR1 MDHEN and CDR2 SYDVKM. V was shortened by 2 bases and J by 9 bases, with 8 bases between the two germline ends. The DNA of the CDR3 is TGTGCCAGCAGTTTAGCTGAAGGGCCCCAGCATTTT. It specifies CASSLAEGPQHF.

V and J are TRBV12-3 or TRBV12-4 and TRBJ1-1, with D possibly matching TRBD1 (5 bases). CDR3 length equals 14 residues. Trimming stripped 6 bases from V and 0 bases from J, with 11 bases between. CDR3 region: CASRVQDMNTEAFF. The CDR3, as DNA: TGTGCCAGCAGAGTCCAGGACATGAACACTGAAGCTTTCTTT.